The subject of this entry is one T cell receptor beta chain. Its antigen is not known. This entry belongs to a study of radiotherapy plus CTLA-4 blockade in lung cancer. Background on the study: Overall, 15% to 20% of patients showed an objective response, while approximately 30% attained disease control.

Measured with immunoSEQ multiplex PCR; TCRdb has only the in-frame clones, and not every one. The repertoire has roughly 88,000 clones, 83% of them found once; the top ten carry around 0.79%. Chemo-refractory metastatic non-small-cell lung cancer patients underwent focal radiation alongside CTLA-4 blockade with ipilimumab. V trimming: 5 bases; J trimming: 2 bases; junction bases outside the gene matches: 8. CDR1 GTSNPN and CDR2 SVGIG come from the germline V gene (reference sequence). The CDR3 spans 15 residues. Study results and caveats: Strongest reported response predictors: early blood clone changes and post-radiation interferon-beta. TCR clones from tumors expanded in blood after radiotherapy plus ipilimumab.

The source material was peripheral blood, sampled from a patient treated with radiotherapy plus ipilimumab. The receptor's source is a human donor with non-small cell lung cancer who had stable disease on radiotherapy plus ipilimumab. The chain couples TRBV30 to TRBJ1-4, with 7 bases fitting TRBD1. DNA for the CDR3: TGTGCCTGGGCCAGGGGGGGGGCTACTAATGAAAAACTGTTTTTT. Amino acids: CAWARGGATNEKLFF.